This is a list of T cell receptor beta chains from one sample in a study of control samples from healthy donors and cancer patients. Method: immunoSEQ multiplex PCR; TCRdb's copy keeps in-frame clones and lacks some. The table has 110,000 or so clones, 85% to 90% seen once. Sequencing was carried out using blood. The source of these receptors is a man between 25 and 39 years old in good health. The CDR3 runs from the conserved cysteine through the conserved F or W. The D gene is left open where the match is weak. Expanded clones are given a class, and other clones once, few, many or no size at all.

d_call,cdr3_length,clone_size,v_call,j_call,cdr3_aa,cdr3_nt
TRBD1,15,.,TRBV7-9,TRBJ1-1,CASSIGQGVGTEAFF,TGTGCCAGCAGCATAGGACAGGGGGTGGGCACTGAAGCTTTCTTT
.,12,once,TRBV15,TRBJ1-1,CATSLGQSEAFF,TGTGCCACCAGCCTAGGACAGAGTGAAGCTTTCTTT
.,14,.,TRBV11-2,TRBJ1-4,CASSSGTKNEKLFF,TGTGCCAGCAGCTCAGGGACCAAAAATGAAAAACTGTTTTTT
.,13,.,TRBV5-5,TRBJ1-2,CASSLEPSGGYTF,TGTGCCAGCAGCTTGGAACCCTCAGGTGGCTACACCTTC
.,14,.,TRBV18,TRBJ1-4,CASSPQGTNEKLFF,TGTGCCAGCTCACCGCAGGGAACTAATGAAAAACTGTTTTTT
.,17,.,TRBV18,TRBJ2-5,CASSPPESTGDQETQYF,TGTGCCAGCTCACCACCGGAGTCGACTGGGGACCAAGAGACCCAGTACTTC
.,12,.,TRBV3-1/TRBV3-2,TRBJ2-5,CASKQGPETQYF,TGTGCCAGCAAGCAAGGGCCGGAGACCCAGTACTTC
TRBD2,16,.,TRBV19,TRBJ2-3,CASSSPSGGEADTQYF,TGTGCCAGTAGTAGCCCAAGCGGGGGGGAAGCAGATACGCAGTATTTT
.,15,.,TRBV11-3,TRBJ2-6,CAKGGDHSGANVLTF,TGTGCCAAGGGGGGAGACCATTCTGGGGCCAACGTCCTGACTTTC
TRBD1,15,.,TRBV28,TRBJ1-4,CASSYRTGGNEKLFF,TGTGCCAGCAGTTACCGGACAGGTGGGAATGAAAAACTGTTTTTT
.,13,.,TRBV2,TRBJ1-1,CASSEEAVAEAFF,TGTGCCAGCAGTGAAGAGGCAGTAGCTGAAGCTTTCTTT
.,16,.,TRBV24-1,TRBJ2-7,CATSDRLGGRIHEQYF,TGTGCCACCAGTGATCGGCTCGGGGGGCGAATCCACGAGCAGTACTTC
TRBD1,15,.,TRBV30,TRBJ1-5,CAWSGLGQGSQPQHF,TGTGCCTGGAGTGGCCTGGGACAGGGAAGTCAGCCCCAGCATTTT
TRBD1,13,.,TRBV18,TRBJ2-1,CASSSGQGGEQFF,TGTGCCAGCTCATCGGGACAGGGAGGTGAGCAGTTCTTC
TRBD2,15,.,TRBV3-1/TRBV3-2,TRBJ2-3,CASSPTSESTDTQYF,TGTGCCAGCAGCCCGACTAGCGAAAGCACAGATACGCAGTATTTT
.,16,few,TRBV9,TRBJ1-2,CASSPPRGGASYGYTF,TGTGCCAGCAGCCCACCCCGTGGCGGGGCTTCCTATGGCTACACCTTC
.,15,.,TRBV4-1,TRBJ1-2,CASSPRDSSNYGYTF,TGCGCCAGCAGCCCACGTGACAGTTCAAACTATGGCTACACCTTC
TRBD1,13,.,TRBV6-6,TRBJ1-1,CASSNRGGTEAFF,TGTGCCAGCAGCAACAGGGGAGGGACTGAAGCTTTCTTT
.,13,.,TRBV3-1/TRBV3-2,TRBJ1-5,CASSQDADQPQHF,TGTGCCAGCAGCCAAGATGCAGATCAGCCCCAGCATTTT
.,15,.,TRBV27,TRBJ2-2,CASSFQGVGTGELFF,TGTGCCAGCAGTTTTCAGGGAGTGGGGACCGGGGAGCTGTTTTTT
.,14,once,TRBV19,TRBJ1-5,CASSMRGDYQPQHF,TGTGCCAGTAGTATGAGAGGGGACTATCAGCCCCAGCATTTT
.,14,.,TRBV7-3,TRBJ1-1,CASSSTADGTEAFF,TGTGCCAGCAGCTCTACGGCCGACGGGACTGAAGCTTTCTTT
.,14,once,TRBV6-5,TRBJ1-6,CASSFRDYNSPLHF,TGTGCCAGCAGCTTCCGGGACTATAATTCACCCCTCCACTTT
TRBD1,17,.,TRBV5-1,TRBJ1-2,CASSVDRANSRTYGYTF,TGCGCCAGCAGCGTGGACAGGGCTAACTCAAGGACCTATGGCTACACCTTC
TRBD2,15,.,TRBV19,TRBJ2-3,CASSISAGGPDTQYF,TGTGCCAGTAGTATCTCAGCGGGGGGGCCAGATACGCAGTATTTT
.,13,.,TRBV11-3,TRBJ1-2,CASSLQQGHGYTF,TGTGCCAGCAGCTTACAACAGGGTCATGGCTACACCTTC